Each of the 5 T cell receptor beta chains below was sequenced from the same sample in a study of CD8 T cells in ankylosing spondylitis. Via MiXCR, TCRdb re-called the 5' RACE reads, giving one row per CDR3 protein. The table has roughly 130,000 distinct CDR3 sequences, roughly 13% seen once; the top ten hold 2.5% to 3%. The specimen was blood, either unsorted or a sorted T cell fraction (not recorded which). Receptors were obtained from a female donor with ankylosing spondylitis or in good health (not recorded which).

There are a few counts of this clonotype. This rearrangement joins TRBV6-1 to TRBJ2-7; 10 bases line up with TRBD1. After removal of 4 bases from V and 2 bases from J, the junction contained 5 bases not matched to a gene. The CDR3 is made up of 15 amino acids. CDR1 MNHNS and CDR2 SASEGT come from the germline V gene. CDR3: CASSVRDRGTYEQYF. The CDR3 DNA follows: TGTGCCAGCAGTGTCCGGGACAGGGGAACCTACGAGCAGTACTTC.

V is TRBV12-3 or TRBV12-4 and J is TRBJ2-7; no clear D gene. Trimming removed 6 bases at V and 0 bases at J, with 9 bases between. There are 13 residues in the CDR3. The CDR3 sequence: CASRTTGSYEQYF. In DNA form, the CDR3 reads TGTGCCAGCAGGACGACTGGCTCCTACGAGCAGTACTTC.

This clonotype was observed a few times. V gene TRBV7-8 combines with J gene TRBJ1-5; D might be TRBD1 (6 bases). Trimming left V 1 base short and J 1 base short, with 11 bases between. CDR1 SGHVS and CDR2 FQNEAQ come from the germline V gene. This CDR3 spans 16 amino acids. CDR3 amino acids: CASSLEGGGSNQPQHF. The CDR3 DNA sequence: TGTGCCAGCAGCTTAGAAGGGGGGGGGAGCAATCAGCCCCAGCATTTT.

The gene calls are TRBV7-3 and TRBJ2-2; D might be TRBD2 (5 bases). CDR1 SGHTA and CDR2 FQGTGA come from the germline V gene. CDR3 length: 15 residues. V gave up 5 bases and J gave up 1 base, with 11 bases separating them. The CDR3 nucleotides are TGTGCCAGCAGCCCGAACAGCGGGAACACCGGGGAGCTGTTTTTT. It codes for CASSPNSGNTGELFF.

This clonotype was recorded only once. The chain recombines TRBV20-1 with TRBJ1-6; no definite D call. This CDR3 is 13 amino acids long. Looked up from germline, CDR1 is DFQATT and CDR2 is SNEGSKA (reference sequence). V gave up 0 bases and J gave up 11 bases, with 11 bases separating them. As DNA, the CDR3 is TGCAGTGCTAGAGACTATGGCGGTCCACCCCTCCACTTT. It encodes CSARDYGGPPLHF.